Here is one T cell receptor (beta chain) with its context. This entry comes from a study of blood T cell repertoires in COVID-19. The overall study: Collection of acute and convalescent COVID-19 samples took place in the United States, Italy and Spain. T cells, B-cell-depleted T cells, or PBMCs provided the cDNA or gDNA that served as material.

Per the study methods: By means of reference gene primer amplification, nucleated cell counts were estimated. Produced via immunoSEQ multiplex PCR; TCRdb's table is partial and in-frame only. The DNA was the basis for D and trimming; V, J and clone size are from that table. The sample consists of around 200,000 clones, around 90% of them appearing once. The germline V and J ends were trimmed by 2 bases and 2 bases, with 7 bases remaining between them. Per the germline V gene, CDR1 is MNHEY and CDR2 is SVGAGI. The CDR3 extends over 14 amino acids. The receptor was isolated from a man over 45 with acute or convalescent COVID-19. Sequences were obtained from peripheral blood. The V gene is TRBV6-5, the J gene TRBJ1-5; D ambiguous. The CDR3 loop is CASSYAAGNQPQHF. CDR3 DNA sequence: TGTGCCAGCAGTTACGCGGCGGGCAATCAGCCCCAGCATTTT.